What follows is one TCR beta chain and its context. What it binds is not known. Clones were sequenced by immunoSEQ multiplex PCR, and TCRdb holds only the in-frame ones, with some missing. The table has about 2 million clones, 85% to 95% seen once. This sample stems from a study of shared clonotypes between healthy human individuals. Deletions cut 1 base from V and 6 bases from J, with 7 bases between. CDR3 length equals 13 residues. Germline V gives CDR1 LNHNV, CDR2 YYDKDF (reference sequence). Study-level findings and limits: Even with large depth, rarefaction showed that sorted-subset sequencing was incomplete. Sampling covered blood only; tissue repertoires likely differ.

This chain uses TRBV15 with TRBJ1-5; no definite D call. This sequence originates from a man aged 18 to 30 in good health. Sequenced: naive CD4+ T cells sorted from blood. Subset of the sample: CD45RA+ positively selected. The CDR3 DNA follows: TGTGCCACCAGCAGAGCAGGAGGTCAGCCCCAGCATTTT. Its translation is CATSRAGGQPQHF.